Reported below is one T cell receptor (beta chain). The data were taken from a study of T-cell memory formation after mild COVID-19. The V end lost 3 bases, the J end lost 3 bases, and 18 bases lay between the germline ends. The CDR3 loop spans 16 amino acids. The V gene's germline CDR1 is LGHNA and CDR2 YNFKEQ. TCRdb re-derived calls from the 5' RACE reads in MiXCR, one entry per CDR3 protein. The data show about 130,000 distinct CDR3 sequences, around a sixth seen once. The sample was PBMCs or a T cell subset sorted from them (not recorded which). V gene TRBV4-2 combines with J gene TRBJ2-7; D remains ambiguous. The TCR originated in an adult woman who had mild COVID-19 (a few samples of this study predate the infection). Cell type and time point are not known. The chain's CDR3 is CASSHSDDLNIYEQYF. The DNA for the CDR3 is TGTGCCAGCAGCCATTCCGATGATCTCAACATCTACGAGCAGTACTTC.